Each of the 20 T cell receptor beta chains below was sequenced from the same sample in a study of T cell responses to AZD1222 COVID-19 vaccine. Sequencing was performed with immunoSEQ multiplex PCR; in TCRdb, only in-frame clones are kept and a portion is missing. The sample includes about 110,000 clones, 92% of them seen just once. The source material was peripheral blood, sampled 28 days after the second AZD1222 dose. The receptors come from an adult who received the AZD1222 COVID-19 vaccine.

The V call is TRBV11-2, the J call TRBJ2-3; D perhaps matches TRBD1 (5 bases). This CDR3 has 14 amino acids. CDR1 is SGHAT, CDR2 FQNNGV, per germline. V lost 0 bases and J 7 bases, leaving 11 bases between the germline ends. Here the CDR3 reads CASSLDLRGYTQYF. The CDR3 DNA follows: TGTGCCAGCAGCTTAGATCTTAGGGGATATACGCAGTATTTT.

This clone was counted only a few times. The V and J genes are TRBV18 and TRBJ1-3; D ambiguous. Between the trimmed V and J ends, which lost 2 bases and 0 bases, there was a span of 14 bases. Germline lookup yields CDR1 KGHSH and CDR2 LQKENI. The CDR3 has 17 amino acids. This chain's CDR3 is CASSPFSNPDSGNTIYF. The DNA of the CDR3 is TGTGCCAGCTCACCATTTTCGAACCCAGACTCTGGAAACACCATATATTTT.

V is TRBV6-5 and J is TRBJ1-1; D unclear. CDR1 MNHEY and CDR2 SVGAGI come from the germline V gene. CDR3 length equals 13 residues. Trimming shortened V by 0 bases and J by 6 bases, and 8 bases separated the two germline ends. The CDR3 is CASSYSWDSEAFF. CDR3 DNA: TGTGCCAGCAGTTACTCGTGGGATTCTGAAGCTTTCTTT.

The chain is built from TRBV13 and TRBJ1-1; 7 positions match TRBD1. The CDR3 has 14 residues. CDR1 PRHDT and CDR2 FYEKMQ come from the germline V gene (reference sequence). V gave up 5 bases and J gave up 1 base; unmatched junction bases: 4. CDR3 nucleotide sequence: TGTGCCAGCAGCCTCCCAGGGGGGAACACTGAAGCTTTCTTT. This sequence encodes CASSLPGGNTEAFF. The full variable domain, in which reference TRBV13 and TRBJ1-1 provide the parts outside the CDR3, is AAGVIQSPRHLIKEKRETATLKCYPIPRHDTVYWYQQGPGQDPQFLISFYEKMQSDKGSIPDRFSAQQFSDYHSELNMSSLELGDSALYFCASSLPGGNTEAFFGQGTRLTVV.

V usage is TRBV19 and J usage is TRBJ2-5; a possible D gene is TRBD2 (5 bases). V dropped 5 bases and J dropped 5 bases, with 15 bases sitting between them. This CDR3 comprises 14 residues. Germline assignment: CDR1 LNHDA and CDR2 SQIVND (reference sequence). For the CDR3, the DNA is TGTGCCAGTAGTCGGGGTCTCATGTCCGAGACCCAGTACTTC. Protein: CASSRGLMSETQYF.

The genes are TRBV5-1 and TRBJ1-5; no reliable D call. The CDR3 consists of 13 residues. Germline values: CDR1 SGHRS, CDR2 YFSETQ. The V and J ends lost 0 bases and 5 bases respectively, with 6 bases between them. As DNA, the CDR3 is TGCGCCAGCAGCTTGGCAGCGGATCAGCCCCAGCATTTT. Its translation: CASSLAADQPQHF. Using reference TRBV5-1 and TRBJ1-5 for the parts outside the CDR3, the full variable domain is KAGVTQTPRYLIKTRGQQVTLSCSPISGHRSVSWYQQTPGQGLQFLFEYFSETQRNKGNFPGRFSGRQFSNSRSEMNVSTLELGDSALYLCASSLAADQPQHFGDGTRLSIL.

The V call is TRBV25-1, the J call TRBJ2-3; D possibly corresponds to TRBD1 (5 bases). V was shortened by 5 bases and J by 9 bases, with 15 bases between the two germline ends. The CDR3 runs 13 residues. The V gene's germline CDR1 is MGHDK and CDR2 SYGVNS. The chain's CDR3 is CASSFPGHPTQYF. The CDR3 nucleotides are TGTGCCAGCAGTTTTCCCGGACACCCGACGCAGTATTTT.

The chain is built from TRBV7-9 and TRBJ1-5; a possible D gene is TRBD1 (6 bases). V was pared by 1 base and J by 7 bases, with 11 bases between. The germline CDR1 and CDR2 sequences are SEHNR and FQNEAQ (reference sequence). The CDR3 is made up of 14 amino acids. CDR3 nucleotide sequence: TGTGCCAGCAGCTTAGGTCAGGGGTACCAGCCCCAGCATTTT. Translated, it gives CASSLGQGYQPQHF. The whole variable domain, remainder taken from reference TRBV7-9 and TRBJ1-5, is DTGVSQNPRHKITKRGQNVTFRCDPISEHNRLYWYRQTLGQGPEFLTYFQNEAQLEKSRLLSDRFSAERPKGSFSTLEIQRTEQGDSAMYLCASSLGQGYQPQHFGDGTRLSIL.

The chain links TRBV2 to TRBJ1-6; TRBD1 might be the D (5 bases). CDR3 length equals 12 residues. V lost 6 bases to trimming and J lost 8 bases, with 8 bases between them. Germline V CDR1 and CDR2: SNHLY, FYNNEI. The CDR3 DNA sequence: TGTGCCAGCAGCAGGGATGATTCACCCCTCCACTTT. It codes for CASSRDDSPLHF.

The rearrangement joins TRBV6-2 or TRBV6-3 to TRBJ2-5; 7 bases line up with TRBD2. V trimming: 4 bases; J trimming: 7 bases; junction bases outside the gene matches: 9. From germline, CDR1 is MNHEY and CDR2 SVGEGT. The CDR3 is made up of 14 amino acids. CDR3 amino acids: CASSWEGEVMTQYF. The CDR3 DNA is TGTGCCAGCAGTTGGGAGGGCGAGGTCATGACCCAGTACTTC.

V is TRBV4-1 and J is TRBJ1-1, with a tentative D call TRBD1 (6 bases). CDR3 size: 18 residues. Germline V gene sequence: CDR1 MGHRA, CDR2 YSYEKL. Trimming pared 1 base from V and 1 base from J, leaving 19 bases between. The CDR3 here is CASSQVGQRGWGNTEAFF. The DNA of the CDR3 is TGCGCCAGCAGCCAAGTAGGACAGCGGGGGTGGGGGAACACTGAAGCTTTCTTT.

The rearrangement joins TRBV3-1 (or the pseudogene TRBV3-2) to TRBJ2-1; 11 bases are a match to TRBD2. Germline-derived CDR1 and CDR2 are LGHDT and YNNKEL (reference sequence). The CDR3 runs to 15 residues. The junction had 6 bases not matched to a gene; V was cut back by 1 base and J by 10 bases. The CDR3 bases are TGTGCCAGCAGCCAAGTAGCGGGGGGGCGCTGGGAGCAGTTCTTC. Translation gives CASSQVAGGRWEQFF.

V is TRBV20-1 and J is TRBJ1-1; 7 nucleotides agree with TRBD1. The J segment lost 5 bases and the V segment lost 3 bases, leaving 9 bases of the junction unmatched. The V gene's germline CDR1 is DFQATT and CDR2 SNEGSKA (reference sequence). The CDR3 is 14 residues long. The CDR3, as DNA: TGCAGTGCTAGTTCAGCCAGGGGGTTGACTGAAGCTTTCTTT. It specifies CSASSARGLTEAFF.

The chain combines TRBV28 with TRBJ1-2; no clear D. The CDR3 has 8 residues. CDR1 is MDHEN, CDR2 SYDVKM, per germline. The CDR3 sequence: CASGGYTF. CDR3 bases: TGTGCTAGTGGGGGCTACACCTTC.

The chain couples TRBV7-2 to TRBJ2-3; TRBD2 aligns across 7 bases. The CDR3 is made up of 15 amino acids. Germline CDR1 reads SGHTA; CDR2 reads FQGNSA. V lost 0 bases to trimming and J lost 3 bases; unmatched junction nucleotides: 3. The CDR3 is CASSLAQLATDTQYF. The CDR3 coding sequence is TGTGCCAGCAGCTTAGCGCAACTAGCGACAGATACGCAGTATTTT.

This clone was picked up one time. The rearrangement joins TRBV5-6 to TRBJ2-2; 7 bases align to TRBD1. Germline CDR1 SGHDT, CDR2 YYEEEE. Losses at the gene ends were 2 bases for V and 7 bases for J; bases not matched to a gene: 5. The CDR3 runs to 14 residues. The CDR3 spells CASSLGGSGGELFF. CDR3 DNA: TGTGCCAGCAGCTTAGGGGGCTCGGGCGGGGAGCTGTTTTTT.

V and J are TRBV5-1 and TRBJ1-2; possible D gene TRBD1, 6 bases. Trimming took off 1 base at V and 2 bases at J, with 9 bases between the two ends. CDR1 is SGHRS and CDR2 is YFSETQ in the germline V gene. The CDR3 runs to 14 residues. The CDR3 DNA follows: TGCGCCAGCAGCTTGACAGGGCAAAACTATGGCTACACCTTC. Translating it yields CASSLTGQNYGYTF.

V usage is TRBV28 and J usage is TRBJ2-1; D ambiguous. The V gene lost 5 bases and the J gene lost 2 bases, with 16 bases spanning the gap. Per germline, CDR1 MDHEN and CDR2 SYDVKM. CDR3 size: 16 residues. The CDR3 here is CASSQTLSAAYNEQFF. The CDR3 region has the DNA TGTGCCAGCAGTCAAACCCTCTCGGCGGCCTACAATGAGCAGTTCTTC.

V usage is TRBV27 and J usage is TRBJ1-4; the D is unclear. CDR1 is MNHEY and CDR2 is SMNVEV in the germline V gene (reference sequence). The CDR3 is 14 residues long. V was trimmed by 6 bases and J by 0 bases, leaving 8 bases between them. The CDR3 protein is CASSPSATNEKLFF. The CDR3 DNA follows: TGTGCCAGCAGCCCGTCAGCAACTAATGAAAAACTGTTTTTT. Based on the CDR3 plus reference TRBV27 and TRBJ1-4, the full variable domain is EAQVTQNPRYLITVTGKKLTVTCSQNMNHEYMSWYRQDPGLGLRQIYYSMNVEVTDKGDVPEGYKVSRKEKRNFPLILESPSPNQTSLYFCASSPSATNEKLFFGSGTQLSVL.

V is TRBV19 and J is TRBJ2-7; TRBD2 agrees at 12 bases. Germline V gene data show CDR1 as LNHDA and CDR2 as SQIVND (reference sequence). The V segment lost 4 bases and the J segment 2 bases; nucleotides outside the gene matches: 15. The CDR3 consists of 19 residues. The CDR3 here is CASSTSSGGLAGGTYEQYF. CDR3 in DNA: TGTGCCAGTAGTACTTCGTCGGGAGGGCTAGCGGGGGGGACCTACGAGCAGTACTTC.